The clone carrying this T cell receptor beta chain was detected ten times or more. Its target is unknown. The sample originates from a study of T cells in Graves' hyperthyroidism and ophthalmopathy. Study-wide points: Most clonotypes expanded in thyroid above 0.001 were likewise present in blood. The model anticipated ophthalmopathy a median around six months pre-onset. Classification by a 13 V-J model distinguished ophthalmopathy from stable hyperthyroidism.

Trimming took 1 base from V and 5 from J; bases not matched to a gene: 6. Germline V lookup: CDR1 SGHTA, CDR2 FQGNSA. This CDR3 has 15 residues. Amplified TCR beta CDR3 regions derived from RNA transcripts. When the TCR CDR3 underwent first-round RT-PCR, the HTBI primer set was used. TCRdb reprocessed the multiplex PCR reads via MiXCR and lists one record per CDR3 protein. The data contain about 640,000 distinct CDR3 sequences, about 20% of them singletons. This clonotype originated in a man aged 25-45 years with Graves' ophthalmopathy. The sequencing sample was made of blood. The chain uses TRBV7-2 and TRBJ2-7; 9 nucleotides match TRBD2. The CDR3 reads CASSLVSSGTHEQYF. Here the CDR3 DNA reads TGTGCCAGCAGCTTAGTGTCTAGCGGGACCCACGAGCAGTACTTC. The whole variable domain, remainder taken from reference TRBV7-2 and TRBJ2-7, is GAGVSQSPSNKVTEKGKDVELRCDPISGHTALYWYRQSLGQGLEFLIYFQGNSAPDKSGLPSDRFSAERTGGSVSTLTIQRTQQEDSAVYLCASSLVSSGTHEQYFGPGTRLTVT.